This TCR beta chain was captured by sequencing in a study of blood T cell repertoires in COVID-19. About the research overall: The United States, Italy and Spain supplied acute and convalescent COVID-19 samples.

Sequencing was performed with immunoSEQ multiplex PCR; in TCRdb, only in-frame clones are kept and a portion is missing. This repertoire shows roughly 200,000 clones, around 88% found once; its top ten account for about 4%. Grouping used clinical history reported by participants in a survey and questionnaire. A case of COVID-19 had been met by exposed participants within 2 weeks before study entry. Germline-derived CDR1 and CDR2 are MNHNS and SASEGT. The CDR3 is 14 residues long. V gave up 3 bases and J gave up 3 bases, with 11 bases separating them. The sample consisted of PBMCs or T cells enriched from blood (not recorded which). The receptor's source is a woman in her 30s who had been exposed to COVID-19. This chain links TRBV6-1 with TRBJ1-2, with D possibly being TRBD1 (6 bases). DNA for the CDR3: TGTGCCAGCAGTGATTCACAGGGACACTATGGCTACACCTTC. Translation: CASSDSQGHYGYTF.